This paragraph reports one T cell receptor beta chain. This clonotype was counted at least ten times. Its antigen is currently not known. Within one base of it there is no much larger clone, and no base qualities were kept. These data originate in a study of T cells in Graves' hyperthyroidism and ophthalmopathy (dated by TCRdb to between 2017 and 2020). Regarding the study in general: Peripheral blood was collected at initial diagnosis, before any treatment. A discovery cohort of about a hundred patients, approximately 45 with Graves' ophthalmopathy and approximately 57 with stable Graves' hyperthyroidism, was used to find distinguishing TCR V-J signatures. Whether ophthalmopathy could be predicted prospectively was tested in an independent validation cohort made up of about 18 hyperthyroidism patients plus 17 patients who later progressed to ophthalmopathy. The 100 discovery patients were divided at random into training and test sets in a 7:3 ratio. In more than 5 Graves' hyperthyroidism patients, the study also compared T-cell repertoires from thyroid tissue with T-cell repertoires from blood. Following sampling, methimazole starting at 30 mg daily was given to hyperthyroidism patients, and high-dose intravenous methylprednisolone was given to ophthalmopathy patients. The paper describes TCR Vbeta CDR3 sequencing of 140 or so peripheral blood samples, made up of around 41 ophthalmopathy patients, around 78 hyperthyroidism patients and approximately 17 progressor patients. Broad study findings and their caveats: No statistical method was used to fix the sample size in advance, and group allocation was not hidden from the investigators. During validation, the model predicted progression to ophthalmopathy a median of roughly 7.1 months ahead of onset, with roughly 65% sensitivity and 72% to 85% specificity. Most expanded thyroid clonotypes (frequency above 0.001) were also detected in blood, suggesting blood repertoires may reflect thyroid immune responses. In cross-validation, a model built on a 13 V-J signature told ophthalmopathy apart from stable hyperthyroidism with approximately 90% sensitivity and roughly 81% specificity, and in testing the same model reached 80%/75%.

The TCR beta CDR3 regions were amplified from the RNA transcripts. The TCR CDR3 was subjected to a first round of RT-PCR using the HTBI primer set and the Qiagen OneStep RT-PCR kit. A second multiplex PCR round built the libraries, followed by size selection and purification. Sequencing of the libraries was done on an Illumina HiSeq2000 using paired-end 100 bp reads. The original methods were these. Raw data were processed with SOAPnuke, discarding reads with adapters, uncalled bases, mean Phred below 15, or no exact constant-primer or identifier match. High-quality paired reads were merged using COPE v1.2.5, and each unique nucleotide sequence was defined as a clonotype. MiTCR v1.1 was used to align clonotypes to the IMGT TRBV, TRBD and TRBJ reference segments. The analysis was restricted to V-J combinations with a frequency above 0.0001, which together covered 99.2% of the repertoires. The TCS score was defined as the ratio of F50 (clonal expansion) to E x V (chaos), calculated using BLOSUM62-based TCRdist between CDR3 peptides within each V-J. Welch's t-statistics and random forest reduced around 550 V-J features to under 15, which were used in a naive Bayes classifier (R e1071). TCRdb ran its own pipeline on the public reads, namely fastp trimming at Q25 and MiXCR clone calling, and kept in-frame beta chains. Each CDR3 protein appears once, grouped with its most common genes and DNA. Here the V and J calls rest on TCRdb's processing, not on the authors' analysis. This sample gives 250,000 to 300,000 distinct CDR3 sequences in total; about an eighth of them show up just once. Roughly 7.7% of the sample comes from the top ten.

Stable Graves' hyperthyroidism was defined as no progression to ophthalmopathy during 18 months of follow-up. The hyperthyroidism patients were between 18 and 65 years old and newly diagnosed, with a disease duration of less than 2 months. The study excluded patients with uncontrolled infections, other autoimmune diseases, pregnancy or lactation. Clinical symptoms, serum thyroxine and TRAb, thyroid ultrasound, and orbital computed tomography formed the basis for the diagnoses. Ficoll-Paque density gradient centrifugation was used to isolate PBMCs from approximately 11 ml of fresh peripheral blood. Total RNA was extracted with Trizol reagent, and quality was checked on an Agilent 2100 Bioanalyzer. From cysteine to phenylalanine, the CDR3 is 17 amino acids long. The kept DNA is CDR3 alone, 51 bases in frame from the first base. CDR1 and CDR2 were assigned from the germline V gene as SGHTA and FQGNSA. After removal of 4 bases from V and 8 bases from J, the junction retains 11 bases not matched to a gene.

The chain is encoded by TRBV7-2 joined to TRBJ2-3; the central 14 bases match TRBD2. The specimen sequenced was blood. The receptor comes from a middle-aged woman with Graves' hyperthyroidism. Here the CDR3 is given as CASSSGLAGGPGGTQYF. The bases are TGTGCCAGCAGCTCCGGACTAGCGGGAGGACCCGGCGGTACGCAGTATTTT.